The 22 T cell receptor beta chains reported below all come from one sample, sequenced in a study of T cell responses to AZD1222 COVID-19 vaccine. Assay used: immunoSEQ multiplex PCR; TCRdb lists only in-frame clones, some missing. Counted here are more than 150,000 clones, less than 95% occurring once; the ten biggest clones make up approximately 0.69%. The specimen was peripheral blood, collected on day 0 of AZD1222 vaccination. These receptors were obtained from an adult in good health.

This sequence joins TRBV7-9 and TRBJ1-2; TRBD1 matches at 7 bases. With 1 base clipped from V and 5 bases from J, the junction kept 4 bases outside the gene matches. Germline V gene sequence: CDR1 SEHNR, CDR2 FQNEAQ (reference sequence). The CDR3 is made up of 14 amino acids. The CDR3, as DNA: TGTGCCAGCAGCTTAGTAGGGGGCGCGTATGGCTACACCTTC. Translation: CASSLVGGAYGYTF.

This chain links TRBV29-1 with TRBJ2-1, with D possibly being TRBD2 (6 bases). The V gene lost 5 bases and the J gene lost 2 bases, with 13 bases spanning the gap. This CDR3 has 14 residues. Germline V gene lookup returns CDR1 SQVTM and CDR2 ANQGSEA. CDR3 DNA: TGCAGCGTTCGGAGGCGGGACCCCTACAATGAGCAGTTCTTC. This gives the protein CSVRRRDPYNEQFF.

V is TRBV28 and J is TRBJ2-7, with D perhaps TRBD2 (6 bases). Per germline, CDR1 MDHEN and CDR2 SYDVKM. Trimming left V 5 bases short and J 3 bases short, with 17 bases between. This CDR3 region has 15 residues. DNA of the CDR3: TGTGCCAGCAGTAGTCGGTCGTGGGGGGACTACGAGCAGTACTTC. Translation: CASSSRSWGDYEQYF.

This chain links TRBV19 with TRBJ1-1; D unclear. V was trimmed by 3 bases and J by 5 bases, leaving 19 bases between them. The length of the CDR3 is 16 residues. Germline V gives CDR1 LNHDA, CDR2 SQIVND (reference sequence). CDR3 residues: CASSIGFRFGETEAFF. The CDR3 coding sequence is TGTGCCAGTAGTATCGGCTTTCGTTTCGGGGAGACTGAAGCTTTCTTT.

The rearrangement links TRBV18 to TRBJ2-1; 12 bases align to TRBD2. The V gene end was trimmed by 5 bases and the J gene end by 12 bases; junction bases not matched to a gene: 5. The CDR3 loop spans 13 amino acids. Germline V lookup: CDR1 KGHSH, CDR2 LQKENI. CDR3 in DNA: TGTGCCAGCTCAAGGACTAGCGGGATGGTGCAGTTCTTC. Its protein product is CASSRTSGMVQFF.

The rearrangement uses TRBV10-3 and TRBJ2-1; a possible D gene is TRBD2 (5 bases). This CDR3 is 12 amino acids long. V dropped 3 bases and J dropped 6 bases, with 6 bases sitting between them. Germline loops: CDR1 ENHRY, CDR2 SYGVKD. CDR3 bases: TGTGCCATCAGTGAAGCGGTCAATGAGCAGTTCTTC. It translates to CAISEAVNEQFF.

Here the CDR3 reads CASSARLEQYF. DNA of the CDR3: TGTGCCAGCAGTGCGCGACTAGAGCAGTACTTC. V and J are TRBV25-1 and TRBJ2-7, with D tentatively TRBD2 (5 bases). Germline CDR1 MGHDK, CDR2 SYGVNS. CDR3 length equals 11 residues. Trimming took 4 bases from V and 7 from J, leaving 8 bases between them.

The V call is TRBV7-9, the J call TRBJ2-7, with 7 bases matching TRBD1. CDR1 is SEHNR, CDR2 FQNEAQ, per germline (reference sequence). This CDR3 has 14 amino acids. J gave up 6 bases and V 4 bases, and 9 bases lay outside the gene matches. CDR3 sequence (DNA): TGTGCCAGCAGCTCCAGACAGGGCCCGAGCGAGCAGTACTTC. Translated: CASSSRQGPSEQYF.

This chain uses TRBV10-3 with TRBJ2-7; 9 bases map to TRBD1. V was clipped by 11 bases and J by 1 base; unmatched bases: 3. Per germline, CDR1 ENHRY and CDR2 SYGVKD. The CDR3 consists of 12 residues. CDR3 loop: CASTGGSYEQYF. CDR3 nucleotide sequence: TGTGCCTCGACAGGGGGATCCTACGAGCAGTACTTC.

J is TRBJ1-1 and V is TRBV28, with a possible D match to TRBD1 (5 bases). The germline V gene has CDR1 MDHEN and CDR2 SYDVKM. The length of the CDR3 is 20 residues. V dropped 6 bases and J dropped 0 bases, with 29 bases sitting between them. The CDR3 DNA is TGTGCCAGCAGCCGGACCCCAATTCAGGGAGAATCGGGGTTGAACACTGAAGCTTTCTTT. Amino acids: CASSRTPIQGESGLNTEAFF.

The rearrangement joins TRBV3-1 (or the pseudogene TRBV3-2) to TRBJ2-2, with D possibly matching TRBD1 (5 bases). Trimming cost V 5 bases and J 7 bases, with 17 bases left between them. Looked up from germline, CDR1 is LGHDT and CDR2 is YNNKEL (reference sequence). The CDR3 is 15 amino acids. The CDR3 here is CASSERQSGSGELFF. The CDR3, as DNA: TGTGCCAGCAGCGAAAGACAGTCCGGTAGCGGGGAGCTGTTTTTT.

The CDR3 loop is CSATLVDTQYF. The CDR3 region has the DNA TGCAGTGCTACCTTAGTGGATACGCAGTATTTT. The chain joins TRBV20-1 to TRBJ2-3; D not certain. Trimming removed 4 bases at V and 6 bases at J, with 8 bases between. Germline loops: CDR1 DFQATT, CDR2 SNEGSKA (reference sequence). This CDR3 has 11 residues.

This rearrangement joins TRBV7-8 to TRBJ1-6, with a possible D match to TRBD1 (5 bases). Trimming took off 5 bases at V and 10 bases at J, with 21 bases between the two ends. Per the germline V gene, CDR1 is SGHVS and CDR2 is FQNEAQ. There are 16 residues in the CDR3. The CDR3 region is CASSLWGTAVPSPLHF. The DNA of the CDR3 is TGTGCCAGCAGCCTTTGGGGGACGGCCGTTCCCTCACCCCTCCACTTT.

V usage is TRBV19 and J usage is TRBJ2-2; no clear D gene. CDR3 length: 14 amino acids. Trimming removed 9 bases from V and 5 bases from J, with 16 bases in between. Germline values: CDR1 LNHDA, CDR2 SQIVND (reference sequence). The CDR3 DNA is TGTGCCAGCTTTGATCTTCGAAGGACCGGGGAGCTGTTTTTT. It specifies CASFDLRRTGELFF.

The chain joins TRBV11-2 to TRBJ2-6, with a possible D match to TRBD1 (6 bases). The germline gives CDR1 SGHAT, CDR2 FQNNGV. The ends were cut back, 5 bases at V and 0 bases at J, with 17 bases in the middle. This CDR3 region has 18 residues. The CDR3 DNA reads TGTGCCAGCAGCCCAAAGCTGGGACAACCCTCTGGGGCCAACGTCCTGACTTTC. Translation: CASSPKLGQPSGANVLTF.

The chain has TRBV28 and TRBJ1-1; D remains unclear. The CDR3 spans 14 residues. Trimming removed 7 bases at V and 0 bases at J, with 12 bases between. Germline-derived CDR1 and CDR2 are MDHEN and SYDVKM. The CDR3 DNA is TGTGCCAGCAAGCGGGGAGGCCTGAACACTGAAGCTTTCTTT. It encodes CASKRGGLNTEAFF. Complete variable domain (other parts from reference TRBV28 and TRBJ1-1): DVKVTQSSRYLVKRTGEKVFLECVQDMDHENMFWYRQDPGLGLRLIYFSYDVKMKEKGDIPEGYSVSREKKERFSLILESASTNQTSMYLCASKRGGLNTEAFFGQGTRLTVV.

On this clone: A read error may account for a junction end that differs from germline. Within the sample, other DNA sequences also encode this same CDR3. The chain has TRBV11-2 and TRBJ2-7; 9 bases are shared with TRBD2. Germline V gives CDR1 SGHAT, CDR2 FQNNGV. The CDR3 covers 13 residues. In DNA form, the CDR3 reads TGTGCCAGCAGCGCCGGGACTAGCAACGAGCAGTACTTT. Protein product: CASSAGTSNEQYF.

The V call is TRBV5-1, the J call TRBJ2-1; 8 bases fit TRBD2. The trim removed 2 bases at V and 4 bases at J, leaving 8 bases unmatched. Germline CDR1 and CDR2: SGHRS and YFSETQ. CDR3 length: 16 amino acids. CDR3 bases: TGCGCCAGCAGCTTACGTCGGCTAGCGGGTTACAATGAGCAGTTCTTC. Translated, it gives CASSLRRLAGYNEQFF.

The chain links TRBV12-3 or TRBV12-4 to TRBJ2-7; a weak D match, TRBD1 (5 bases). Trimming took 3 bases from V and 6 from J, leaving 9 bases between them. This CDR3 region has 12 residues. CDR3 region: CASSFGRVEQYF. CDR3 in DNA: TGTGCCAGCAGTTTTGGCAGGGTCGAGCAGTACTTC.

The chain recombines TRBV12-5 with TRBJ2-7; D not certain. Per the germline V gene, CDR1 is LGHNT and CDR2 is FRNRAP. The CDR3 totals 13 residues. Deletions cut 7 bases from V and 3 bases from J, with 13 bases between. Here the CDR3 reads CASARFGYYEQYF. The DNA for the CDR3 is TGTGCTAGTGCCCGGTTCGGGTACTACGAGCAGTACTTC.

The chain couples TRBV7-8 to TRBJ1-2; unclear D gene. CDR1 is SGHVS and CDR2 is FQNEAQ in the germline V gene. CDR3 length equals 14 residues. V gave up 2 bases and J gave up 7 bases, with 14 bases separating them. CDR3 bases: TGTGCCAGCAGCTTAATCGTCAGGACGAGTGGCTACACCTTC. Residues: CASSLIVRTSGYTF.

The chain recombines TRBV2 with TRBJ2-7; D not resolved. Germline V gives CDR1 SNHLY, CDR2 FYNNEI. This CDR3 has 16 amino acids. V was cut by 7 bases and J by 5 bases, with 24 bases left in between. The CDR3 DNA is TGTGCCAGCATTATCGTCCCCAGCTGGGGATCGGACGAGCAGTACTTC. This encodes CASIIVPSWGSDEQYF.